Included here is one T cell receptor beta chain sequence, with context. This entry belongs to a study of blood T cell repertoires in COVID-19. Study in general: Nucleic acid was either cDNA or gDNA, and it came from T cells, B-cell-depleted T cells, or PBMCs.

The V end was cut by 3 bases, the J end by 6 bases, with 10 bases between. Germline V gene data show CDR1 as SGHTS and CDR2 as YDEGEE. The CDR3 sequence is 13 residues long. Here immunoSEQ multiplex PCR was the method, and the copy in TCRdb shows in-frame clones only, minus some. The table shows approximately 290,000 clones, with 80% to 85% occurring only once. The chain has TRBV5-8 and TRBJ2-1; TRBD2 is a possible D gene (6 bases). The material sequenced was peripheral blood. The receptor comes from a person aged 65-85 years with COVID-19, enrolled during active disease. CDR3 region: CASSWGTFNEQFF. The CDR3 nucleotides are TGTGCCAGCAGCTGGGGGACTTTCAATGAGCAGTTCTTC. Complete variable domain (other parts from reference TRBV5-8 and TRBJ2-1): EAGVTQSPTHLIKTRGQQATLRCSPISGHTSVYWYQQALGLGLQFLLWYDEGEERNRGNFPPRFSGRQFPNYSSELNVNALELEDSALYLCASSWGTFNEQFFGPGTRLTVL.